This TCR beta chain was recovered during a study of Ad26.COV2.S vaccination and SARS-CoV-2 variants. Study-level information: The study gave Ad26.COV2.S intramuscularly, once or twice 56 days apart.

The ends lost 4 bases at V and 5 bases at J; junction bases unmatched: 6. This CDR3 spans 14 amino acids. Per the germline V gene, CDR1 is SGDLS and CDR2 is YYNGEE. Assay: immunoSEQ multiplex PCR; the TCRdb copy retains only in-frame clones and omits some. Of hundreds of thousands of clones listed, about 88% were seen once; the top ten hold just over 2.5%. Treatment denoted: 15 to 20 received Ad26.COV2.S at low or high dose, single or two shots; about five received placebo; per-sample allocation not given. Day 63 after the first vaccine or placebo injection was the time point for sampling. The chain couples TRBV9 to TRBJ1-1, with 9 positions matching TRBD1. Source: peripheral blood, taken in a trial of Ad26.COV2.S vaccine versus placebo. The source is a person between 18 and 65 years old who received the Ad26.COV2.S COVID-19 vaccine or a placebo. CDR3 in DNA: TGTGCCAGCAGCTCAACAGGGGGCGGAACTGAAGCTTTCTTT. Its protein is CASSSTGGGTEAFF.